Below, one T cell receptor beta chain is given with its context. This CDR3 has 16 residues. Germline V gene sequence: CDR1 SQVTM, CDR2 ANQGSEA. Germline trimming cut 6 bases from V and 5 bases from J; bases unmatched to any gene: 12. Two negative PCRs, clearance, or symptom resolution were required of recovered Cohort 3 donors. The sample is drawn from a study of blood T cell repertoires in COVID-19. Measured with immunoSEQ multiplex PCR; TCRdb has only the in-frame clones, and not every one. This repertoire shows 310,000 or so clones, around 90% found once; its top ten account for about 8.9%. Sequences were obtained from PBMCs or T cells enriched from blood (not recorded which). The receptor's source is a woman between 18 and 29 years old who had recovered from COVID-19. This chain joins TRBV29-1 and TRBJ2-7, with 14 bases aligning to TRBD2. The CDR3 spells CSVTSGTSGSLDEQYF. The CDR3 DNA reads TGCAGCGTCACTTCCGGGACTAGCGGGAGCTTGGACGAGCAGTACTTC.